This TCR beta chain was captured in a study of beta chain features in type 1 diabetes. Study context: All of the samples together had 107,917,701 sorted cells examined.

Study findings and constraints: People with Type 1 diabetes carried modestly yet significantly shorter TCRB CDR3s in all four CD4+ subsets.

Germline V gives CDR1 SGHDN, CDR2 FVKESK. This CDR3 has 16 amino acids. Trimming left V 4 bases short and J 0 bases short, with 15 bases between. Isolated RNA was reverse transcribed in full, so expressed TCRB transcripts were sequenced. The protocol was immunoSEQ multiplex PCR, while the TCRdb copy is restricted to in-frame clones and leaves out a portion. The sample records around 340,000 clones, around 9.7% being singletons. A remark on this clone: Its target is unknown.

The sample taken for sequencing was central memory CD4+ T cells from blood. This sequence was found in a man in his thirties or forties with type 1 diabetes. This rearrangement joins TRBV14 to TRBJ1-1; maybe TRBD1 (5 bases). The CDR3 reads CASSPLRTSLNTEAFF. For the CDR3, the DNA is TGTGCCAGCAGCCCCCTTCGGACAAGCTTGAACACTGAAGCTTTCTTT.